This T cell receptor (beta chain) was found in a study of cytomegalovirus exposure and HLA in healthy donors. The table came from immunoSEQ multiplex PCR; TCRdb's copy has only in-frame clones and leaves some out. The sample includes 150,000 to 200,000 clones, almost 85% of them seen just once. The clonotype was recovered from a man aged 25 to 45 in good health and CMV-seropositive. The sequenced material came from PBMCs.

CDR3 amino acids: CAWSRGTPGGEKLFF. The CDR3 DNA is TGTGCCTGGAGTCGCGGGACACCGGGGGGCGAAAAACTGTTTTTT. The chain recombines TRBV30 with TRBJ1-4; the D gene is possibly TRBD1 (6 bases). Per the germline V gene, CDR1 is GTSNPN and CDR2 is SVGIG (reference sequence). The CDR3 has 15 residues. V lost 2 bases to trimming and J lost 8 bases, with 18 bases between them.